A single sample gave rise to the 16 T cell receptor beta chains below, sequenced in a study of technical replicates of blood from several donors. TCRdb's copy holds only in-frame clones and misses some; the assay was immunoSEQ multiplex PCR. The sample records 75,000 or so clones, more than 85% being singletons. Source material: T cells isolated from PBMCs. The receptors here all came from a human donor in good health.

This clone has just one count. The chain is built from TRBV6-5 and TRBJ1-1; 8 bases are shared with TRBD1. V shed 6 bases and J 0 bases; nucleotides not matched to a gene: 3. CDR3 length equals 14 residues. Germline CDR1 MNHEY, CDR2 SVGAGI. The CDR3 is CASSWGQVNTEAFF. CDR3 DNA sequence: TGTGCCAGCAGCTGGGGACAGGTGAACACTGAAGCTTTCTTT.

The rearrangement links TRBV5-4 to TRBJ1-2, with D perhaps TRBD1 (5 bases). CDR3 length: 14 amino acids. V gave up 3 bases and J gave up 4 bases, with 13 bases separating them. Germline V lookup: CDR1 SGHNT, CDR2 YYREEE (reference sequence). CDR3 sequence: CASSSPGQSYGYTF. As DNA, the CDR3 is TGTGCCAGCAGCTCGCCAGGGCAAAGCTATGGCTACACCTTC.

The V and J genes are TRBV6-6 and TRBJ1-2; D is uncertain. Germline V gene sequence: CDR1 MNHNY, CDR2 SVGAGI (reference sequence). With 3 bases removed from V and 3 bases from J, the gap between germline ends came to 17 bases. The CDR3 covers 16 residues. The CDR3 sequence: CASSYLSAGEYYGYTF. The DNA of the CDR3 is TGTGCCAGCAGTTATCTCTCGGCGGGCGAGTACTATGGCTACACCTTC.

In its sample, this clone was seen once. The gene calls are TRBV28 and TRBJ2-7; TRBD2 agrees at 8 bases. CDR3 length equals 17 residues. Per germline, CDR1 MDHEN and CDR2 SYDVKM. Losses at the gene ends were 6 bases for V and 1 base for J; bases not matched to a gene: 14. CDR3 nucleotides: TGTGCCAGCAGCCCGGGGTGGCCTGCTAGCGGGTCCTACGAGCAGTACTTC. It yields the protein CASSPGWPASGSYEQYF.

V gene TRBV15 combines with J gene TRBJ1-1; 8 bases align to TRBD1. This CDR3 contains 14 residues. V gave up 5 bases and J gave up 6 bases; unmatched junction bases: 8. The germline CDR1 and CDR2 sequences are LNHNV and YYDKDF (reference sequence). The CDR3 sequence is CATSGRQGSSEAFF. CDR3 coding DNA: TGTGCCACCAGCGGCCGACAGGGGAGCTCTGAAGCTTTCTTT.

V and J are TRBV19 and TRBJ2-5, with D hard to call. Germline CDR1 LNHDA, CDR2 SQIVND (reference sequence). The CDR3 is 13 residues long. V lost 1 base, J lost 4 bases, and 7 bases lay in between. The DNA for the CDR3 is TGTGCCAGTAGTATAGTAACTACAGAGACCCAGTACTTC. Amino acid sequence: CASSIVTTETQYF.

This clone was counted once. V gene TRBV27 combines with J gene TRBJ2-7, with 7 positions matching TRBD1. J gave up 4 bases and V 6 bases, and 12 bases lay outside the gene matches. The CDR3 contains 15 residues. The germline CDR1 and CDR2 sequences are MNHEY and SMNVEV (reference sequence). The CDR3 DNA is TGTGCCAGCAGGGTCGGACAGGCCGGATGGTACGAGCAGTACTTC. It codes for CASRVGQAGWYEQYF.

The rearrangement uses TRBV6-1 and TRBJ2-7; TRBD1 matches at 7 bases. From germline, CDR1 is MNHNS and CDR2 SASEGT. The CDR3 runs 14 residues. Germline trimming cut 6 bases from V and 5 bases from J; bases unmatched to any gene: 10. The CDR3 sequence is CASSIYLQGDEQYF. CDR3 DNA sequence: TGTGCCAGCAGCATTTACCTTCAGGGGGACGAGCAGTACTTC.

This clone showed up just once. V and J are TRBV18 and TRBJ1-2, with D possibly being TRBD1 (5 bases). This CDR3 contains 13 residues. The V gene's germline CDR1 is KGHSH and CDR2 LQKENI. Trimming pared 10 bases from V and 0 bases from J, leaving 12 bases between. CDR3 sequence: CATRQLANYGYTF. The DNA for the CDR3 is TGTGCCACCAGACAGTTAGCTAACTATGGCTACACCTTC.

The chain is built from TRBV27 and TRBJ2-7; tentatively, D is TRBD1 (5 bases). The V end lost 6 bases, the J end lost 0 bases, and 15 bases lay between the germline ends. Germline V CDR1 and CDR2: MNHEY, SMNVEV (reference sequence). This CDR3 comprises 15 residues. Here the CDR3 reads CASRTHRSNSYEQYF. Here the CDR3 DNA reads TGTGCCAGCAGAACCCACAGGTCTAACTCCTACGAGCAGTACTTC.

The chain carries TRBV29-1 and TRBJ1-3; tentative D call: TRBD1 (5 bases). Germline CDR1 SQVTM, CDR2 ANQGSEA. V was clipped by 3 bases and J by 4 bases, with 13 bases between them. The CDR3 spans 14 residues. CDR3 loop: CSVEGQGWGNTIYF. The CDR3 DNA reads TGCAGCGTTGAGGGGCAGGGATGGGGAAACACCATATATTTT.

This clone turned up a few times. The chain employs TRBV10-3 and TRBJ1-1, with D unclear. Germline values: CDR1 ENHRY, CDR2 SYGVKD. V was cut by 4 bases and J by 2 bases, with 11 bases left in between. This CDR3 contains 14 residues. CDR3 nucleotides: TGTGCCATCAGTGCGGGAGGTGACAACACTGAAGCTTTCTTT. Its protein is CAISAGGDNTEAFF.

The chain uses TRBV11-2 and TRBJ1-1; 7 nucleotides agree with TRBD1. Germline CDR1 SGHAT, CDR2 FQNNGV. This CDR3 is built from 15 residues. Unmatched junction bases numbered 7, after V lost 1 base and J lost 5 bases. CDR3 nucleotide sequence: TGTGCCAGCAGCTTAGGGACAGGTTTGTTGACTGAAGCTTTCTTT. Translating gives CASSLGTGLLTEAFF.

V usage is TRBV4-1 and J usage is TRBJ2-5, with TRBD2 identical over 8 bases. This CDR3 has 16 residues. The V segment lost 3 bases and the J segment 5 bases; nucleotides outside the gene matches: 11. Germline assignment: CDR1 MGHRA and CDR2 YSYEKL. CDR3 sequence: CASSHQLAVIRETQYF. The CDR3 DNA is TGCGCCAGCAGCCACCAACTAGCGGTCATACGGGAGACCCAGTACTTC.

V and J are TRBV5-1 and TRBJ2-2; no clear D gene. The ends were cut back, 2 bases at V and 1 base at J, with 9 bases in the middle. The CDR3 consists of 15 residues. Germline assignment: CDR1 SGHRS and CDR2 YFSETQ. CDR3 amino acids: CASSFSYQNTGELFF. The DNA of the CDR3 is TGCGCCAGCAGCTTCTCCTACCAGAACACCGGGGAGCTGTTTTTT.

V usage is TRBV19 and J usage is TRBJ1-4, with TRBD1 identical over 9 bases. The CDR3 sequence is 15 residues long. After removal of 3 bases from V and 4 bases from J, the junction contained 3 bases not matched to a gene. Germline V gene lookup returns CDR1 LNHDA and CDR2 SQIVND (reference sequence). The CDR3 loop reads CASSILGQGNEKLFF. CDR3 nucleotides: TGTGCCAGTAGTATCTTGGGACAGGGTAATGAAAAACTGTTTTTT. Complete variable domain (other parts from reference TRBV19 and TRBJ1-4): DGGITQSPKYLFRKEGQNVTLSCEQNLNHDAMYWYRQDPGQGLRLIYYSQIVNDFQKGDIAEGYSVSREKKESFPLTVTSAQKNPTAFYLCASSILGQGNEKLFFGSGTQLSVL.